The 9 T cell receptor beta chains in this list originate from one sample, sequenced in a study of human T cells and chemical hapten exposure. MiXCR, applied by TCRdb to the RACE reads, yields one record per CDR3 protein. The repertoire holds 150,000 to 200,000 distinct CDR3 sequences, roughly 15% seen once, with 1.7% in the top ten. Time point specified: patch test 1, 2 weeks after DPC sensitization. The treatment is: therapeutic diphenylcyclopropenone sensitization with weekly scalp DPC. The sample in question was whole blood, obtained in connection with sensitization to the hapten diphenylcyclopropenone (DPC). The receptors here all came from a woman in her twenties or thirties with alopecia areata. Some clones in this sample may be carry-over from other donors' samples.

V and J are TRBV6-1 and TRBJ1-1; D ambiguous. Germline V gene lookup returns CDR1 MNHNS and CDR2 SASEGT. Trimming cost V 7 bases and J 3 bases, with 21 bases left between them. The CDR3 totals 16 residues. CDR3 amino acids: CASINSRSGRDTEAFF. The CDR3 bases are TGTGCCAGCATTAACTCCAGGTCGGGTAGGGACACTGAAGCTTTCTTT.

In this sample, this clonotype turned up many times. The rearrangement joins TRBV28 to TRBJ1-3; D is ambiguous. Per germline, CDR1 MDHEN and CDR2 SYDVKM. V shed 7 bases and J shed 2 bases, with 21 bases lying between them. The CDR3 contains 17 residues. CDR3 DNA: TGTGCCAGCATCTCTAGTTTAGGTGTTCGTACTGGAAACACCATATATTTT. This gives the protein CASISSLGVRTGNTIYF.

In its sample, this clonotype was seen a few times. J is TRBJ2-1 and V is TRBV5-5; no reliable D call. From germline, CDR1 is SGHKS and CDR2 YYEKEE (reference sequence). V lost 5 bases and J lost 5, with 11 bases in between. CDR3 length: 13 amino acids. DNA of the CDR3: TGTGCCAGCAGGCTGGTGGACGACAATGAGCAGTTCTTC. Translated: CASRLVDDNEQFF. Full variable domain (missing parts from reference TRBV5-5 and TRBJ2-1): DAGVTQSPTHLIKTRGQQVTLRCSPISGHKSVSWYQQVLGQGPQFIFQYYEKEERGRGNFPDRFSARQFPNYSSELNVNALLLGDSALYLCASRLVDDNEQFFGPGTRLTVL.

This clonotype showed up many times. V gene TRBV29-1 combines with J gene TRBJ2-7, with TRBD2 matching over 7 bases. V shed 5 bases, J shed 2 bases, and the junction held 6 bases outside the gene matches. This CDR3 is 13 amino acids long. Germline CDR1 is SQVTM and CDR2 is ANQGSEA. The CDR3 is CSVSGTTAYEQYF. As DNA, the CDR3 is TGCAGCGTTTCCGGGACTACGGCCTACGAGCAGTACTTC.

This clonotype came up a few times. CDR3 sequence reads: CASRRTGVLPLHF. The CDR3 DNA follows: TGTGCCAGCAGGAGGACAGGGGTCTTACCCCTCCACTTT. The chain carries TRBV7-2 and TRBJ1-6; 9 positions match TRBD1. CDR1 and CDR2 (germline): SGHTA, FQGNSA. The CDR3 covers 13 residues. Trimming cost V 6 bases and J 12 bases; bases outside gene matches: 6.

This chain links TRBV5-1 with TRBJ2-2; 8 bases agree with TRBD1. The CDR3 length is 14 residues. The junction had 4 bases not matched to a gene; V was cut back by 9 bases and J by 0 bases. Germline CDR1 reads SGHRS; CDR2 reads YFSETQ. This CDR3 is CATSDRANTGELFF. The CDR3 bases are TGCGCCACCTCGGACAGGGCGAACACCGGGGAGCTGTTTTTT. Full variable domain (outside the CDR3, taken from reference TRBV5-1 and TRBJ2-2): KAGVTQTPRYLIKTRGQQVTLSCSPISGHRSVSWYQQTPGQGLQFLFEYFSETQRNKGNFPGRFSGRQFSNSRSEMNVSTLELGDSALYLCATSDRANTGELFFGEGSRLTVL.

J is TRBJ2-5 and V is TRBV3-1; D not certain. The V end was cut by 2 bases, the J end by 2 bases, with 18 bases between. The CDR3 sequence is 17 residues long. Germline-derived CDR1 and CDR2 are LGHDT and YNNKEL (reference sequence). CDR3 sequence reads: CASSQPVAVSWQETQYF. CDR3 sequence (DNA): TGTGCCAGCAGCCAACCGGTCGCAGTCTCGTGGCAAGAGACCCAGTACTTC.

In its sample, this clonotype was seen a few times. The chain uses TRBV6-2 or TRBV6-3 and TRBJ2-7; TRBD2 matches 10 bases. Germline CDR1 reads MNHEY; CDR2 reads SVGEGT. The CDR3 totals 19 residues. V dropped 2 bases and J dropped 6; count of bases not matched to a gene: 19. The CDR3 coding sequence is TGTGCCAGCAGTTACCCTTCTAAGCGGGAGGGCCCAGTCACTAGCGAGCAGTACTTC. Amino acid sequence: CASSYPSKREGPVTSEQYF.

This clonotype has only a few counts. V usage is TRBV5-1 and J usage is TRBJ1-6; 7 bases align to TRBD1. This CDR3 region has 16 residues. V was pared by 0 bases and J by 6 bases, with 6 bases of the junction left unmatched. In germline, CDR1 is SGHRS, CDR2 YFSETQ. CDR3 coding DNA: TGCGCCAGCAGCTTGGAGGAGACAGGGCTTAATTCACCCCTCCACTTT. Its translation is CASSLEETGLNSPLHF.